These T cell receptor beta chains were read from a single sample in a study of control samples from healthy donors and cancer patients. Method: immunoSEQ multiplex PCR; TCRdb's copy keeps in-frame clones and lacks some. The sample has just over 90,000 clones, more than 85% seen once; the top ten hold about 1.3%. The sequenced material came from blood. Receptors were obtained from a woman between 45 and 65 years old in good health. Both conserved end residues are part of each CDR3. The order of the fields is D gene, J gene, clone size, V gene, CDR3 protein, CDR3 DNA. D genes are given only for firm matches. The size entry is marked missing in some rows and otherwise reads once, few, many or a size class.

d_call: .
j_call: TRBJ2-7
clone_size: .
v_call: TRBV18
cdr3_aa: CASSPPDSYEQYF
cdr3_nt: TGTGCCAGCTCACCACCCGACTCCTACGAGCAGTACTTC

d_call: .
j_call: TRBJ2-1
clone_size: .
v_call: TRBV4-1
cdr3_aa: CASSHPGRINEQFF
cdr3_nt: TGCGCCAGCAGCCACCCGGGACGAATCAATGAGCAGTTCTTC

d_call: .
j_call: TRBJ1-1
clone_size: .
v_call: TRBV9
cdr3_aa: CASSVDLGMNTEAFF
cdr3_nt: TGTGCCAGCAGCGTAGATCTGGGGATGAACACTGAAGCTTTCTTT

d_call: .
j_call: TRBJ2-3
clone_size: once
v_call: TRBV5-1
cdr3_aa: CASSFNGPASLVSSTDTQYF
cdr3_nt: TGCGCCAGCAGCTTCAATGGTCCTGCCTCCCTCGTTTCTAGCACAGATACGCAGTATTTT

d_call: TRBD1
j_call: TRBJ2-1
clone_size: .
v_call: TRBV6-5
cdr3_aa: CASSWQTGGGNEQFF
cdr3_nt: TGTGCCAGCAGTTGGCAGACAGGGGGCGGGAATGAGCAGTTCTTC

d_call: TRBD2
j_call: TRBJ2-3
clone_size: .
v_call: TRBV7-9
cdr3_aa: CASSSSPGGRGADTQYF
cdr3_nt: TGTGCCAGCAGCTCATCCCCGGGGGGGAGAGGGGCAGATACGCAGTATTTT

d_call: TRBD1
j_call: TRBJ2-2
clone_size: .
v_call: TRBV2
cdr3_aa: CASRGQGNTGELFF
cdr3_nt: TGTGCCAGCAGAGGACAGGGGAACACCGGGGAGCTGTTTTTT

d_call: .
j_call: TRBJ2-1
clone_size: few
v_call: TRBV20-1
cdr3_aa: CSASLGDEQFF
cdr3_nt: TGCAGTGCTAGCCTAGGGGATGAGCAGTTCTTC

d_call: .
j_call: TRBJ2-5
clone_size: .
v_call: TRBV2
cdr3_aa: CASIAGYQETQYF
cdr3_nt: TGTGCCAGCATCGCAGGGTACCAAGAGACCCAGTACTTC

d_call: .
j_call: TRBJ1-1
clone_size: .
v_call: TRBV28
cdr3_aa: CASSARGGGTTEAFF
cdr3_nt: TGTGCCAGCAGCGCTCGTGGGGGCGGTACAACTGAAGCTTTCTTT

d_call: .
j_call: TRBJ1-6
clone_size: .
v_call: TRBV7-8
cdr3_aa: CASSPHSSPLHF
cdr3_nt: TGTGCCAGCAGCCCCCATTCTTCACCCCTCCACTTT

d_call: .
j_call: TRBJ2-7
clone_size: .
v_call: TRBV6-1
cdr3_aa: CASSEAPLGSYEQYF
cdr3_nt: TGTGCCAGCAGTGAAGCGCCCCTAGGGAGCTACGAGCAGTACTTC

d_call: .
j_call: TRBJ2-3
clone_size: .
v_call: TRBV14
cdr3_aa: CASSLGSGLLTDTQYF
cdr3_nt: TGTGCCAGCAGCTTAGGGAGCGGGTTACTCACAGATACGCAGTATTTT

d_call: .
j_call: TRBJ1-2
clone_size: .
v_call: TRBV6-6
cdr3_aa: CASRPEGRGANYGYTF
cdr3_nt: TGTGCCAGCAGACCAGAGGGAAGGGGAGCTAACTATGGCTACACCTTC

d_call: .
j_call: TRBJ2-5
clone_size: .
v_call: TRBV5-4
cdr3_aa: CASHPQGETQYF
cdr3_nt: TGTGCCAGCCATCCCCAGGGGGAGACCCAGTACTTC

d_call: .
j_call: TRBJ1-1
clone_size: .
v_call: TRBV28
cdr3_aa: CASRLERYTEAFF
cdr3_nt: TGTGCCAGCAGGTTGGAGAGGTACACTGAAGCTTTCTTT

d_call: .
j_call: TRBJ1-1
clone_size: .
v_call: TRBV11-3
cdr3_aa: CASSLTTNTEAFF
cdr3_nt: TGTGCCAGCAGCCTTACTACGAACACTGAAGCTTTCTTT

d_call: .
j_call: TRBJ2-5
clone_size: .
v_call: TRBV5-4
cdr3_aa: CASSLGRGTQWETQYF
cdr3_nt: TGTGCCAGCAGCTTGGGCCGCGGGACGCAATGGGAGACCCAGTACTTC

d_call: .
j_call: TRBJ2-1
clone_size: .
v_call: TRBV4-1
cdr3_aa: CASSQVLPRPTQRSEQFF
cdr3_nt: TGCGCCAGCAGCCAAGTATTACCTCGACCTACCCAACGTAGTGAGCAGTTCTTC

d_call: .
j_call: TRBJ2-2
clone_size: .
v_call: TRBV19
cdr3_aa: CATRVTGELFF
cdr3_nt: TGTGCCACCAGGGTCACCGGGGAGCTGTTTTTT

d_call: .
j_call: TRBJ2-7
clone_size: few
v_call: TRBV7-2
cdr3_aa: CASSPSVGSSYEQYF
cdr3_nt: TGTGCCAGCAGCCCCTCTGTGGGCTCCTCCTACGAGCAGTACTTC

d_call: .
j_call: TRBJ2-5
clone_size: .
v_call: TRBV4-1
cdr3_aa: CASSQSLARGETQYF
cdr3_nt: TGCGCCAGCAGCCAGAGCCTAGCGAGGGGGGAGACCCAGTACTTC

d_call: TRBD1
j_call: TRBJ1-5
clone_size: .
v_call: TRBV19
cdr3_aa: CASSLGTGYNQPQHF
cdr3_nt: TGTGCCAGTAGTCTCGGGACAGGGTACAATCAGCCCCAGCATTTT

d_call: TRBD2
j_call: TRBJ2-5
clone_size: once
v_call: TRBV5-1
cdr3_aa: CASTMFAGLAFQTQYF
cdr3_nt: TGCGCCAGCACGATGTTTGCGGGACTAGCGTTCCAGACCCAGTACTTC

d_call: TRBD2
j_call: TRBJ2-1
clone_size: .
v_call: TRBV5-1
cdr3_aa: CASSPLAGGNNEQFF
cdr3_nt: TGCGCCAGCAGCCCCTTAGCGGGGGGGAACAATGAGCAGTTCTTC

d_call: TRBD1
j_call: TRBJ2-4
clone_size: .
v_call: TRBV29-1
cdr3_aa: CSVVDRGRVSNIQYF
cdr3_nt: TGCAGCGTTGTCGACAGGGGGCGCGTATCTAACATTCAGTACTTC

d_call: .
j_call: TRBJ2-5
clone_size: .
v_call: TRBV5-1
cdr3_aa: CASSGSAQETQYF
cdr3_nt: TGCGCCAGCAGCGGGAGCGCCCAAGAGACCCAGTACTTC

d_call: TRBD1
j_call: TRBJ1-1
clone_size: few
v_call: TRBV6-2/TRBV6-3
cdr3_aa: CASSSDRGNTEAFF
cdr3_nt: TGTGCCAGCAGTTCGGACAGGGGTAACACTGAAGCTTTCTTT

d_call: .
j_call: TRBJ1-1
clone_size: .
v_call: TRBV11-3
cdr3_aa: CASSLAGFGEAFF
cdr3_nt: TGTGCCAGCAGCTTAGCAGGGTTTGGTGAAGCTTTCTTT

d_call: .
j_call: TRBJ1-1
clone_size: .
v_call: TRBV28
cdr3_aa: CVSSTASENTEAFF
cdr3_nt: TGTGTCAGCTCCACGGCGTCGGAGAACACTGAAGCTTTCTTT

d_call: .
j_call: TRBJ2-3
clone_size: .
v_call: TRBV20-1
cdr3_aa: CSAASTDTQYF
cdr3_nt: TGCAGTGCCGCCAGCACAGATACGCAGTATTTT

d_call: .
j_call: TRBJ1-2
clone_size: .
v_call: TRBV7-9
cdr3_aa: CASSLVGDSNYGYTF
cdr3_nt: TGTGCCAGCAGCTTAGTGGGAGATTCAAACTATGGCTACACCTTC

d_call: .
j_call: TRBJ1-1
clone_size: .
v_call: TRBV5-1
cdr3_aa: CASSLGTWQEAFF
cdr3_nt: TGCGCCAGCAGCTTGGGTACGTGGCAGGAAGCTTTCTTT

d_call: TRBD1
j_call: TRBJ1-2
clone_size: .
v_call: TRBV6-5
cdr3_aa: CASKPTGGSNYGYTF
cdr3_nt: TGTGCCAGCAAGCCTACAGGGGGCTCCAACTATGGCTACACCTTC

d_call: .
j_call: TRBJ2-1
clone_size: .
v_call: TRBV18
cdr3_aa: CASSPQSSYNEQFF
cdr3_nt: TGTGCCAGCTCACCACAGTCTTCCTACAATGAGCAGTTCTTC

d_call: TRBD1
j_call: TRBJ1-1
clone_size: once
v_call: TRBV29-1
cdr3_aa: CSVDRRDTEAFF
cdr3_nt: TGCAGCGTGGACAGGAGGGACACTGAAGCTTTCTTT

d_call: .
j_call: TRBJ1-2
clone_size: .
v_call: TRBV6-5
cdr3_aa: CASSYSPGLGGYTF
cdr3_nt: TGTGCCAGCAGTTATTCTCCGGGGTTGGGTGGCTACACCTTC

d_call: .
j_call: TRBJ1-1
clone_size: .
v_call: TRBV28
cdr3_aa: CASTTAGAGDTEAFF
cdr3_nt: TGTGCCAGCACCACGGCAGGGGCAGGGGACACTGAAGCTTTCTTT

d_call: .
j_call: TRBJ2-1
clone_size: .
v_call: TRBV15
cdr3_aa: CVTSRDSVSYNEQFF
cdr3_nt: TGTGTCACCAGCAGAGATTCAGTCTCCTACAATGAGCAGTTCTTC

d_call: .
j_call: TRBJ1-3
clone_size: .
v_call: TRBV7-2
cdr3_aa: CASSLGGVYSGNTIYF
cdr3_nt: TGTGCCAGCAGCTTAGGTGGGGTATACTCTGGAAACACCATATATTTT

d_call: .
j_call: TRBJ2-7
clone_size: .
v_call: TRBV27
cdr3_aa: CASSFGTSYEQYF
cdr3_nt: TGTGCCAGCAGTTTTGGGACCTCCTACGAGCAGTACTTC

d_call: TRBD1
j_call: TRBJ2-7
clone_size: .
v_call: TRBV9
cdr3_aa: CASSFRDRDYEQYF
cdr3_nt: TGTGCCAGCAGCTTCCGGGACAGAGACTACGAGCAGTACTTC

d_call: .
j_call: TRBJ2-1
clone_size: .
v_call: TRBV7-3
cdr3_aa: CASSLTLAGGEQFF
cdr3_nt: TGTGCCAGCAGCTTAACGTTGGCTGGGGGTGAGCAGTTCTTC

d_call: TRBD2
j_call: TRBJ2-3
clone_size: .
v_call: TRBV4-2
cdr3_aa: CASSQDQGASGMDTQYF
cdr3_nt: TGTGCCAGCAGCCAAGATCAAGGGGCTAGCGGGATGGATACGCAGTATTTT

d_call: .
j_call: TRBJ1-2
clone_size: .
v_call: TRBV2
cdr3_aa: CATSWGGGAQGYTF
cdr3_nt: TGTGCCACCTCCTGGGGGGGTGGGGCTCAAGGCTACACCTTC

d_call: .
j_call: TRBJ2-1
clone_size: .
v_call: TRBV3-1/TRBV3-2
cdr3_aa: CASSLGITGNEQFF
cdr3_nt: TGTGCCAGCAGCCTCGGGATCACGGGCAATGAGCAGTTCTTC

d_call: TRBD1
j_call: TRBJ1-6
clone_size: .
v_call: TRBV18
cdr3_aa: CASSLPKLGTDNSPLHF
cdr3_nt: TGTGCCAGCTCACTACCTAAACTCGGGACAGATAATTCACCCCTCCACTTT

d_call: TRBD1
j_call: TRBJ2-2
clone_size: .
v_call: TRBV2
cdr3_aa: CASSSGTGPGELFF
cdr3_nt: TGTGCCAGCAGTTCCGGGACAGGGCCCGGGGAGCTGTTTTTT

d_call: TRBD1
j_call: TRBJ1-5
clone_size: .
v_call: TRBV4-1
cdr3_aa: CASSPRDRSNQPQHF
cdr3_nt: TGCGCCAGCAGCCCCCGGGACAGATCCAATCAGCCCCAGCATTTT

d_call: TRBD1
j_call: TRBJ2-5
clone_size: .
v_call: TRBV14
cdr3_aa: CASSQDGTGYGETQYF
cdr3_nt: TGTGCCAGCAGCCAAGATGGGACAGGGTACGGGGAGACCCAGTACTTC

d_call: .
j_call: TRBJ1-4
clone_size: .
v_call: TRBV4-3
cdr3_aa: CASSQDPRWEKLFF
cdr3_nt: TGCGCCAGCAGCCAAGATCCTCGCTGGGAAAAACTGTTTTTT

d_call: TRBD1
j_call: TRBJ1-1
clone_size: .
v_call: TRBV28
cdr3_aa: CASSSGTGRTEAFF
cdr3_nt: TGTGCCAGCAGTTCTGGGACAGGGCGGACTGAAGCTTTCTTT

d_call: .
j_call: TRBJ2-1
clone_size: once
v_call: TRBV7-5
cdr3_aa: CARRSRQAEQFF
cdr3_nt: TGTGCCAGAAGGTCTCGACAGGCTGAGCAGTTCTTC

d_call: .
j_call: TRBJ1-1
clone_size: .
v_call: TRBV12-3/TRBV12-4
cdr3_aa: CASSFPRAEAFF
cdr3_nt: TGTGCCAGCAGTTTTCCCCGGGCTGAAGCTTTCTTT

d_call: .
j_call: TRBJ1-5
clone_size: .
v_call: TRBV19
cdr3_aa: CASSILGGAQPQHF
cdr3_nt: TGTGCCAGTAGTATATTAGGAGGGGCCCAGCCCCAGCATTTT